This record looks at one T cell receptor beta chain sequence and its context. The data originate from a study of blood T cell repertoires in COVID-19. Study-level background: Whether acute or convalescent, the COVID-19 samples came from the United States, Italy and Spain. T cells, B-cell-depleted T cells, or PBMCs supplied cDNA or gDNA.

Here immunoSEQ multiplex PCR was the method, and the copy in TCRdb shows in-frame clones only, minus some. The top ten clones hold around 10% of a sample with a few hundred thousand clones, 86% of them seen once. V was shortened by 3 bases and J by 0 bases, with 12 bases between the two germline ends. Germline CDR1 reads LGHDT; CDR2 reads YNNKEL (reference sequence). This CDR3 spans 15 amino acids. This chain links TRBV3-1 (or the pseudogene TRBV3-2) with TRBJ2-7; D gene uncertain. The sequencing sample was made of peripheral blood. The source is a man aged 40-50 years who had recovered from COVID-19. This CDR3 is CASSHRRRSSYEQYF. In nucleotides, the CDR3 is TGTGCCAGCAGCCATCGTCGCAGGTCCTCCTACGAGCAGTACTTC.